A selection of T cell receptor beta chains follows, all from one sample in a study of blood T cell repertoires in COVID-19. Produced via immunoSEQ multiplex PCR; TCRdb's table is partial and in-frame only. The sample includes 220,000 or so clones, roughly four fifths seen only once; the top ten take over 7%. Sequences were obtained from peripheral blood. These receptors were taken from a woman of 80 years or more with COVID-19, enrolled during active disease. Both conserved end residues are part of each CDR3. The order of the fields is CDR3 length, V gene, CDR3 protein.

>15|TRBV4-3
CASSSRLAGPDTQYF
>14|TRBV11-2
CASSSGTSSYGYTF
>14|TRBV7-8
CASSYGQGNTEAFF
>15|TRBV5-8
CASSLSGRDTDTQYF
>14|TRBV6-2/TRBV6-3
CASSYRGQGYGYTF
>16|TRBV5-1
CASSFTGRGVNTEAFF
>16|TRBV4-1
CASSQEGGKGNTEAFF
>16|TRBV28
CASSSTLGLAGRQGYF
>14|TRBV7-3
CASSSGDSTDTQYF
>14|TRBV11-2
CASTPPGNSETQYF
>14|TRBV28
CALRGGAGNSPLHF
>16|TRBV5-1
CASSFSGGTRTDTQYF
>15|TRBV9
CASSVNQVPTDTQYF
>14|TRBV5-1
CASSLDPPGDEQYF
>16|TRBV18
CASSPEYTGTAYGYTF
>13|TRBV11-2
CASSLDRGDEQFF
>14|TRBV19
CASRPAGANTEAFF
>15|TRBV11-2
CASSSIRQLANVLTF
>14|TRBV20-1
CSASIGRGSYEQYF
>13|TRBV3-1/TRBV3-2
CASKTRAGNEQFF
>13|TRBV5-1
CASSFRGHNEQFF
>16|TRBV27
CASSLSYRGAKNIQYF
>15|TRBV2
CASRSTGTENQPQHF
>14|TRBV9
CASSVTGLHNEQFF
>15|TRBV18
CASSPGQGKPGELFF
>12|TRBV4-1
CASRHVSYGYTF
>12|TRBV9
CASRGGGTEAFF
>17|TRBV7-9
CASSLKSPGGLNTEAFF
>14|TRBV7-3
CASSPSDGTDTQYF
>19|TRBV7-9
CASSSLEGREQTAYNEQFF
>12|TRBV28
CASSLRLYGYTF
>14|TRBV6-5
CASSYGGLNTEAFF
>14|TRBV7-2
CASSLEIRGGKLFF
>17|TRBV18
CASRHLDVESSGNTIYF
>13|TRBV12-3/TRBV12-4
CASGRGGTNEQFF
>14|TRBV6-6
CASAKGQGTGELFF